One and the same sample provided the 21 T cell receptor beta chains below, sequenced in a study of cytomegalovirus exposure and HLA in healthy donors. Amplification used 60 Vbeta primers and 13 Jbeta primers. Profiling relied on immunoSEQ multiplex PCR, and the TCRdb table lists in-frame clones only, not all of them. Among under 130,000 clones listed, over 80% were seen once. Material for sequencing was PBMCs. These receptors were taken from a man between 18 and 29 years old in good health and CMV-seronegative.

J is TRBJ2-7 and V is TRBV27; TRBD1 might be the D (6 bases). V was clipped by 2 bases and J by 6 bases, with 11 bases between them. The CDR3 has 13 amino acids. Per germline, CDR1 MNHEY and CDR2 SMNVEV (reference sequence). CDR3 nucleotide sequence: TGTGCCAGCAGTTTAGCAGGGGCGGCCGAGCAGTACTTC. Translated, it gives CASSLAGAAEQYF.

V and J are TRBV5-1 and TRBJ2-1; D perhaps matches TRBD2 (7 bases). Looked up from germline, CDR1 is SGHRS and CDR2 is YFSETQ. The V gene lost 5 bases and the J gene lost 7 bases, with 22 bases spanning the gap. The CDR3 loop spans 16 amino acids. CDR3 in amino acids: CASSSFAGAGLNEQFF. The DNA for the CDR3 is TGCGCCAGCAGTTCCTTTGCGGGGGCTGGGTTGAATGAGCAGTTCTTC.

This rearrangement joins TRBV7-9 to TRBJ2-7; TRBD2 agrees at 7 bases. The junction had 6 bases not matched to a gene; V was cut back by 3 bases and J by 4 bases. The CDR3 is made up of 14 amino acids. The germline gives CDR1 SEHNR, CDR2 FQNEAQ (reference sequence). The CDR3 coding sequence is TGTGCCAGCAGCTTTGGCGGGGGAGTGTACGAGCAGTACTTC. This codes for CASSFGGGVYEQYF.

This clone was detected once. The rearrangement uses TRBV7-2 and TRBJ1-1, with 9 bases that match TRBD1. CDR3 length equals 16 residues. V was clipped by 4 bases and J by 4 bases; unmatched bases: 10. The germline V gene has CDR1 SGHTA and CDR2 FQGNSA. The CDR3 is CASSSHRGPGGTEAFF. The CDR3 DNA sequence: TGTGCCAGCAGCTCTCACAGGGGGCCCGGGGGCACTGAAGCTTTCTTT.

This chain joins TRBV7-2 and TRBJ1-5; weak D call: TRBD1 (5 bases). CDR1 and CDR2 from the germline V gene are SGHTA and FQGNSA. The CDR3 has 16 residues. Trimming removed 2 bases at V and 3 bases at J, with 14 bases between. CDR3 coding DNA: TGTGCCAGCAGCTTAAATAGTGGGGCCACCAATCAGCCCCAGCATTTT. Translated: CASSLNSGATNQPQHF.

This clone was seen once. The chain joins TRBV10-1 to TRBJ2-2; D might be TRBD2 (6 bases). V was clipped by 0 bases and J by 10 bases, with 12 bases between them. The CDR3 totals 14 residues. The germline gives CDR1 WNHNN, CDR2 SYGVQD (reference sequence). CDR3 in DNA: TGCGCCAGCAGTGAGTCTGGCGGGAATAAGGAGCTGTTTTTT. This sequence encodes CASSESGGNKELFF.

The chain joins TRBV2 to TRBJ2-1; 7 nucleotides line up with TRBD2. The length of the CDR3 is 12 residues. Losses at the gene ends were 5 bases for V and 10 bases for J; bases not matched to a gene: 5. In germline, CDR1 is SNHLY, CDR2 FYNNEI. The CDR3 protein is CASSLGGEEQFF. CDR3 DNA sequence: TGTGCCAGCAGTCTGGGGGGGGAGGAGCAGTTCTTC.

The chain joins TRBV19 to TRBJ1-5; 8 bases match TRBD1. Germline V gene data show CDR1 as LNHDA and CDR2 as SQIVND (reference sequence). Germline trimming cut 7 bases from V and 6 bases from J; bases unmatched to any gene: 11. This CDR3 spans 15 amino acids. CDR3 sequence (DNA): TGTGCCAGTAAAGGAGAGACAGGGGCGGTTCAGCCCCAGCATTTT. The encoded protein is CASKGETGAVQPQHF.

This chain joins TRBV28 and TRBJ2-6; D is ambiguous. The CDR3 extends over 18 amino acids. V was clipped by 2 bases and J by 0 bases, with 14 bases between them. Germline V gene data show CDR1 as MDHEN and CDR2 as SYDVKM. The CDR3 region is CASSLVSVPSSGANVLTF. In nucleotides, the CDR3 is TGTGCCAGCAGTTTAGTCAGCGTTCCTAGCTCTGGGGCCAACGTCCTGACTTTC.

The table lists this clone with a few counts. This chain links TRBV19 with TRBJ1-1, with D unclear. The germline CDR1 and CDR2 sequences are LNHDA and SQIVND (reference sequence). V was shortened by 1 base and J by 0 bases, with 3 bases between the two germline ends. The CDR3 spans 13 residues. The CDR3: CASSIVVNTEAFF. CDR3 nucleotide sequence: TGTGCCAGTAGTATAGTAGTGAACACTGAAGCTTTCTTT.

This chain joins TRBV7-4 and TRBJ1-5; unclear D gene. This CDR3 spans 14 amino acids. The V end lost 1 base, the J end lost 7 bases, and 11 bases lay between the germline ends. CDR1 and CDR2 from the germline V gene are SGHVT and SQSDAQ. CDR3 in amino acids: CASSLGAPGQPQHF. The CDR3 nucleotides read TGTGCCAGCAGCTTAGGGGCCCCGGGGCAGCCCCAGCATTTT.

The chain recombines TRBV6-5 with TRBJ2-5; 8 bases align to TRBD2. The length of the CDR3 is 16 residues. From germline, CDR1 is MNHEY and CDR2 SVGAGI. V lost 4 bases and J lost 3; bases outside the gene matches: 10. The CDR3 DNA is TGTGCCAGCAGTTCCTACCCAGCGGGGGCTAAAGAGACCCAGTACTTC. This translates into CASSSYPAGAKETQYF.

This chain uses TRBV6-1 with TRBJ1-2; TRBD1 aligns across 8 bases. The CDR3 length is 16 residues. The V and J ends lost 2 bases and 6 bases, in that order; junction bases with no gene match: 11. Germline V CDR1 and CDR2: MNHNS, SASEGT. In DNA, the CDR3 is TGTGCCAGCAGTGAACTTTTAGGACAGGGAGGAAATGGCTACACCTTC. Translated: CASSELLGQGGNGYTF.

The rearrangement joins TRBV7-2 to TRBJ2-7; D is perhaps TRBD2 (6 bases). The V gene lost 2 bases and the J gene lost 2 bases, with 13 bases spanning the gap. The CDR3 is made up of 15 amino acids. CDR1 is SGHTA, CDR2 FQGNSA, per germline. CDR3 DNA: TGTGCCAGCAGCTTACGAGGGACTGGAACCTACGAGCAGTACTTC. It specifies CASSLRGTGTYEQYF.

Here the CDR3 DNA reads TGTGCCAGCAGTTTAAGCGCCAAAAACATTCAGTACTTC. It codes for CASSLSAKNIQYF. This sequence joins TRBV27 and TRBJ2-4, with unresolved D. The CDR3 is made up of 13 amino acids. Germline V CDR1 and CDR2: MNHEY, SMNVEV (reference sequence). The ends were cut back, 2 bases at V and 1 base at J, with 3 bases in the middle.

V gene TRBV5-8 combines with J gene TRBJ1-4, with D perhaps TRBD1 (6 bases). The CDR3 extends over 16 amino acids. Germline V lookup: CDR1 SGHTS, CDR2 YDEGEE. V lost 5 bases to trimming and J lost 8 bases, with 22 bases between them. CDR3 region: CASRRSGDLSREKLFF. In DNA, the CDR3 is TGTGCCAGCAGACGATCAGGGGACCTCAGCAGGGAAAAACTGTTTTTT.

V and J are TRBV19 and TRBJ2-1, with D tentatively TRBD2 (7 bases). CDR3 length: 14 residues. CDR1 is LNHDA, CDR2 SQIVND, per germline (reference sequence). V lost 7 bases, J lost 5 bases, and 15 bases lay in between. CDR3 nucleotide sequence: TGTGCCAGTACCCACAGGGCGGGGGACAATGAGCAGTTCTTC. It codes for CASTHRAGDNEQFF.

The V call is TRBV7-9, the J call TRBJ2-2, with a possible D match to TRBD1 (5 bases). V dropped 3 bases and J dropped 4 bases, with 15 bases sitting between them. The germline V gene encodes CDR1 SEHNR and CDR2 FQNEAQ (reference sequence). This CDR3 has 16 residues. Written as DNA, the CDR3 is TGTGCCAGCAGCTTGGGCGCAGGGTGGGCCACCGGGGAGCTGTTTTTT. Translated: CASSLGAGWATGELFF. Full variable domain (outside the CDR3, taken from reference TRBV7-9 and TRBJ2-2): DTGVSQNPRHKITKRGQNVTFRCDPISEHNRLYWYRQTLGQGPEFLTYFQNEAQLEKSRLLSDRFSAERPKGSFSTLEIQRTEQGDSAMYLCASSLGAGWATGELFFGEGSRLTVL.

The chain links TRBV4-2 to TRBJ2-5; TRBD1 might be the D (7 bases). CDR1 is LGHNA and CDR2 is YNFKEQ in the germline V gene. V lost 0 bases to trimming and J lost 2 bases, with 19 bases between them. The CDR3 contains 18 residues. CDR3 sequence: CASSQDGILPGGQETQYF. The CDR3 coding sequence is TGTGCCAGCAGCCAAGACGGGATTTTGCCAGGGGGGCAAGAGACCCAGTACTTC.

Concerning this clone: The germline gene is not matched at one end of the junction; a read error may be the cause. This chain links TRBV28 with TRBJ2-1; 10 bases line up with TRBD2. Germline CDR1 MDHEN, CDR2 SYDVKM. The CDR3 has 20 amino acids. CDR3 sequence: CASSFSSSGSLGKTYNEQFF. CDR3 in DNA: TGTGCCAGCAGTTTCTCCTCTAGCGGGAGCTTAGGGAAGACCTACAATGAACAGTTCTTC.

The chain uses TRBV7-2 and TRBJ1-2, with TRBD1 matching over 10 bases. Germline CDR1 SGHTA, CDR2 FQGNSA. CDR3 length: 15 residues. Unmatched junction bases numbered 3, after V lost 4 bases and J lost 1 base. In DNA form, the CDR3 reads TGTGCCAGCAGCTCTTGGACAGGGGGTAACTATGGCTACACCTTC. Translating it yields CASSSWTGGNYGYTF.